This is a list of T cell receptor beta chains from one sample in a study of HIV-infected children after antiretroviral therapy interruption. TCRdb itself ran the 3' RACE reads through MiXCR, one entry per CDR3 protein. The sample shows 7,000 or so distinct CDR3 sequences, more than 15% of them seen only once. This material consisted of CD45RO+ CD8+ T cells from PBMCs, pooled from several time points, taken from a donor given antiretroviral therapy, either interrupted or continuous. These receptor sequences come from a pool of human donors with HIV. Each CDR3 is given with its conserved first and last residue. The D gene is left open where the match is weak. Not every row has a clone size; where given, it reads once, few, many or a size class.

size	V	D	J	DNA	CDR3
medium-sized	TRBV20-1	-	TRBJ1-1	TGCAGTGCTAGGCCAGGGAGTCCGAACACTGAAGCTTTCTTT	CSARPGSPNTEAFF
many	TRBV4-2	TRBD1	TRBJ2-7	TGTGCCAGCAGCCAAGAAGGGGGACAGAAATTCTACGAGCAGTACTTC	CASSQEGGQKFYEQYF
few	TRBV27	-	TRBJ2-7	TGTGCCAGCAGTTTAAGCCATCTGGCCTACGAGCAGTACTTC	CASSLSHLAYEQYF
many	TRBV2	-	TRBJ2-3	TGTGCCAGCTCTGTAGTCAAAACCTCCACGCAGTATTTT	CASSVVKTSTQYF
few	TRBV7-2	TRBD1	TRBJ2-3	TGTGCCAGCAGCCCGCGACAGGGGGCAGATACGCAGTATTTT	CASSPRQGADTQYF
many	TRBV19	-	TRBJ2-5	TGTGCCAGTAGTCTGGTGGCGAGAGAGACCCAGTACTTC	CASSLVARETQYF
-	TRBV3-1	TRBD2	TRBJ2-7	TGTGCCAGCAGCTCCCCCGGGACTAGCGGGCTCCCTGAGCAGTACTTC	CASSSPGTSGLPEQYF
-	TRBV6-5	-	TRBJ1-1	TGTGCCAGCAGTTACCACAGGGCAAACACTGAAGCTTTCTTT	CASSYHRANTEAFF
many	TRBV27	TRBD2	TRBJ2-1	TGTGCCAGCAGTTCGGGACTAGCATCCTACAATGAGCAGTTCTTC	CASSSGLASYNEQFF
medium-sized	TRBV12-3/TRBV12-4	-	TRBJ2-1	TGTGCCAGCAGTTTTGGGCGGTCCCCCGGGTTCTTC	CASSFGRSPGFF
many	TRBV19	-	TRBJ1-6	TGTGCCAGTTCCGACAGTTCACCCCTCCACTTT	CASSDSSPLHF
many	TRBV24-1	TRBD2	TRBJ2-1	TGTGCCACCAGTGACCCACCCGGGACTAGGGCTCGGAATGAGCAGTTCTTC	CATSDPPGTRARNEQFF
few	TRBV7-2	-	TRBJ2-1	TGTGCCAGCAGCTTATCTTCCGGGGGCCGGTCCTACAATGAGCAGTTCTTC	CASSLSSGGRSYNEQFF
many	TRBV29-1	-	TRBJ2-3	TGCAGCGCCCCCAAGGGGAACACAGATACGCAGTATTTT	CSAPKGNTDTQYF
many	TRBV12-5	TRBD1	TRBJ1-4	TGTGCTAGTGCTCCGGGACAGGGCGTTACTAATGAAAAACTGTTTTTT	CASAPGQGVTNEKLFF